This paragraph covers one T cell receptor (beta chain) sequence. Sequencing used immunoSEQ multiplex PCR; TCRdb keeps in-frame clones, though not all of them. The data hold about 380,000 clones, with 85% to 90% observed a single time. These data belong to a study of blood T cell repertoires in COVID-19. Germline V gene sequence: CDR1 SGHRS, CDR2 YFSETQ. There are 15 residues in the CDR3. The junction had 9 bases not matched to a gene; V was cut back by 5 bases and J by 4 bases. The material sequenced was PBMCs or T cells enriched from blood (not recorded which). This receptor was taken from a woman aged 18 to 35 who had recovered from COVID-19. This chain uses TRBV5-1 with TRBJ2-1, with 7 positions matching TRBD2. CDR3 sequence: CASRDGTTSYNEQFF. The CDR3 nucleotides read TGCGCCAGCAGAGACGGGACTACCTCTTACAATGAGCAGTTCTTC.